This note documents a single T cell receptor beta chain sequence. These data originate in a study of T cell changes during pregnancy in multiple sclerosis. The CDR3 covers 16 residues. The V and J ends lost 3 bases and 1 base, in that order; junction bases with no gene match: 7. Germline-derived CDR1 and CDR2 are SEHNR and FQNEAQ (reference sequence). Repertoires were generated with immunoSEQ multiplex PCR, while TCRdb's copy carries only in-frame clones and drops some. The sample shows 60,000 or so clones, roughly 88% of them seen only once. Here the sequenced sample was peripheral blood, taken in the second trimester of pregnancy. The TCR sequence derives from a female donor in good health, enrolled as a control in a pregnancy study. The chain couples TRBV7-9 to TRBJ2-3, with TRBD1 identical over 7 bases. The CDR3 DNA reads TGTGCCAGCAGCTTTTTCGGACAGGAGGGCACAGATACGCAGTATTTT. Its translation is CASSFFGQEGTDTQYF.